This T cell receptor (beta chain) was observed in a study of T-cell memory formation after mild COVID-19. This CDR3 contains 14 residues. The ends were cut back, 0 bases at V and 2 bases at J, with 11 bases in the middle. Germline CDR1 and CDR2: DFQATT and SNEGSKA (reference sequence). MiXCR, applied by TCRdb to the 5' RACE reads, yields one record per CDR3 protein. The sample holds about 270,000 distinct CDR3 sequences; about 17% are singletons and the top ten take roughly 24%. This clonotype was seen many times. Sequenced input: PBMCs or a T cell subset sorted from them (not recorded which). The chain joins TRBV20-1 to TRBJ2-7, with D perhaps assigned TRBD1 or TRBD2 (6 bases each). This clonotype was obtained from a man between 18 and 35 years old who had mild COVID-19 (a few samples of this study predate the infection). Cell type and time point are not known. The CDR3 loop reads CSARDPGATYEQYF. The DNA of the CDR3 is TGCAGTGCTAGAGATCCGGGGGCAACCTACGAGCAGTACTTC.